Presented here are 21 T cell receptor beta chains from one specimen sequenced in a study of radiotherapy plus CTLA-4 blockade in lung cancer. Measured with immunoSEQ multiplex PCR; TCRdb has only the in-frame clones, and not every one. Of some 60,000 clones listed, under 80% are singletons. The sequences come from peripheral blood, collected from a patient treated with radiotherapy plus ipilimumab. All receptors derive from a human donor with non-small cell lung cancer who had a complete response to radiotherapy plus ipilimumab.

V gene TRBV19 combines with J gene TRBJ1-2; weak D call: TRBD1 (6 bases). Trimming took off 10 bases at V and 7 bases at J, with 25 bases between the two ends. CDR3 length: 15 residues. Germline V lookup: CDR1 LNHDA, CDR2 SQIVND (reference sequence). The CDR3: CATLGLGHRRGGYTF. The CDR3 coding sequence is TGTGCCACTTTGGGGCTGGGACACCGAAGAGGTGGCTACACCTTC.

The chain couples TRBV7-2 to TRBJ1-4; 8 bases are a match to TRBD1. There are 15 residues in the CDR3. Germline loops: CDR1 SGHTA, CDR2 FQGNSA. V was clipped by 5 bases and J by 5 bases; unmatched bases: 7. The CDR3 DNA reads as TGTGCCAGCAGCGCATCGCAGGGGGCGAATGAAAAACTGTTTTTT. Translated: CASSASQGANEKLFF.

The table lists this clone with a count of one. The gene calls are TRBV10-1 and TRBJ2-1, with no clear D. The germline V gene has CDR1 WNHNN and CDR2 SYGVQD (reference sequence). Trimming cost V 3 bases and J 4 bases, with 10 bases left between them. This CDR3 contains 14 residues. In DNA form, the CDR3 reads TGCGCCAGCAGTGACGGCGGAAAATACAATGAGCAGTTCTTC. The encoded protein is CASSDGGKYNEQFF.

This clone was seen a few times. V gene TRBV6-6 combines with J gene TRBJ1-3, with 11 bases identical to TRBD1. V trimming: 4 bases; J trimming: 4 bases; junction bases outside the gene matches: 6. The CDR3 consists of 16 residues. Germline V gene sequence: CDR1 MNHNY, CDR2 SVGAGI (reference sequence). CDR3 in DNA: TGTGCCAGCAGTTCCCCCGGGACAGGGGGAGGAAACACCATATATTTT. Its protein is CASSSPGTGGGNTIYF.

The chain couples TRBV18 to TRBJ1-3; D gene unclear. Germline CDR1 and CDR2: KGHSH and LQKENI. The CDR3 is 16 amino acids. The V end was cut by 3 bases, the J end by 0 bases, with 12 bases between. CDR3 nucleotide sequence: TGTGCCAGCTCACCGGAAAGGAGTTACTCTGGAAACACCATATATTTT. As protein: CASSPERSYSGNTIYF.

This chain connects TRBV27 to TRBJ2-3; maybe TRBD1 (6 bases). Trimming shortened V by 5 bases and J by 3 bases, and 18 bases separated the two germline ends. The CDR3 consists of 16 residues. Per the germline V gene, CDR1 is MNHEY and CDR2 is SMNVEV (reference sequence). CDR3 bases: TGTGCCAGCAGTACCCGACAGGTTGCACGTACAGATACGCAGTATTTT. Its protein is CASSTRQVARTDTQYF.

Details on this clone: The same CDR3 also results from other DNA sequences found in this sample. This chain links TRBV18 with TRBJ2-7, with 7 positions matching TRBD2. The J segment lost 4 bases and the V segment lost 6 bases, leaving 9 bases of the junction unmatched. The CDR3 loop spans 14 amino acids. Looked up from germline, CDR1 is KGHSH and CDR2 is LQKENI. This CDR3 is CASSLAGVGYEQYF. CDR3 nucleotide sequence: TGTGCCAGCTCCCTGGCGGGGGTAGGGTACGAGCAGTACTTC.

J is TRBJ2-5 and V is TRBV15, with TRBD1 identical over 7 bases. V was clipped by 3 bases and J by 2 bases; unmatched bases: 3. The CDR3 covers 14 residues. The germline CDR1 and CDR2 sequences are LNHNV and YYDKDF (reference sequence). CDR3 DNA: TGTGCCACCAGCAGGGGGACAGATCAAGAGACCCAGTACTTC. It translates to CATSRGTDQETQYF.

The chain links TRBV25-1 to TRBJ2-7, with D perhaps matching TRBD2 (6 bases). Between the trimmed V and J ends, which lost 8 bases and 5 bases, there was a span of 19 bases. Germline assignment: CDR1 MGHDK and CDR2 SYGVNS. This CDR3 has 14 residues. CDR3 sequence (DNA): TGTGCCAGCGCGTCCCGGGGGTCTGGGGACGAGCAGTACTTC. This gives the protein CASASRGSGDEQYF.

The rearrangement links TRBV7-2 to TRBJ2-3; the match to TRBD2 covers 10 bases. The germline gives CDR1 SGHTA, CDR2 FQGNSA. CDR3 size: 15 residues. V was pared by 2 bases and J by 4 bases, with 3 bases of the junction left unmatched. Here the CDR3 reads CASSLLAGDPDTQYF. For the CDR3, the DNA is TGTGCCAGCAGCTTACTAGCGGGAGATCCAGATACGCAGTATTTT. Full variable domain (outside the CDR3, taken from reference TRBV7-2 and TRBJ2-3): GAGVSQSPSNKVTEKGKDVELRCDPISGHTALYWYRQSLGQGLEFLIYFQGNSAPDKSGLPSDRFSAERTGGSVSTLTIQRTQQEDSAVYLCASSLLAGDPDTQYFGPGTRLTVL.

The V and J genes are TRBV10-3 and TRBJ1-5; TRBD1 agrees at 10 bases. The CDR3 is made up of 15 amino acids. CDR1 is ENHRY, CDR2 SYGVKD, per germline. Germline trimming cut 5 bases from V and 4 bases from J; bases unmatched to any gene: 5. The CDR3 coding sequence is TGTGCCATCAGTCCTGGGACAGGGGCTAATCAGCCCCAGCATTTT. This translates into CAISPGTGANQPQHF.

This chain joins TRBV5-1 and TRBJ1-2; D gene ambiguous. V gave up 0 bases and J gave up 8 bases, with 11 bases separating them. The CDR3 extends over 13 amino acids. Germline-derived CDR1 and CDR2 are SGHRS and YFSETQ. CDR3 region: CASSLADGFGYTF. The CDR3, as DNA: TGCGCCAGCAGCTTGGCCGACGGGTTCGGCTACACCTTC.

The chain recombines TRBV6-1 with TRBJ1-3; D perhaps matches TRBD1 (6 bases). The V gene's germline CDR1 is MNHNS and CDR2 SASEGT. The length of the CDR3 is 16 residues. V shed 2 bases and J shed 1 base, with 12 bases lying between them. CDR3 protein: CASSEYATGSGNTIYF. DNA for the CDR3: TGTGCCAGCAGTGAATACGCTACAGGGTCTGGAAACACCATATATTTT.

This sequence joins TRBV7-2 and TRBJ1-2; 7 bases line up with TRBD1. V gave up 2 bases and J gave up 7 bases; unmatched junction bases: 13. This CDR3 is 16 amino acids long. Germline assignment: CDR1 SGHTA and CDR2 FQGNSA. CDR3 DNA: TGTGCCAGCAGCTTACCGAATACCAGACAGGGTGGTGGCTACACCTTC. It is translated as CASSLPNTRQGGGYTF. The variable domain in full, with the rest retrieved from reference TRBV7-2 and TRBJ1-2, is GAGVSQSPSNKVTEKGKDVELRCDPISGHTALYWYRQSLGQGLEFLIYFQGNSAPDKSGLPSDRFSAERTGGSVSTLTIQRTQQEDSAVYLCASSLPNTRQGGGYTFGSGTRLTVV.

In this sample, this clone turned up a few times. The chain uses TRBV5-1 and TRBJ2-2; TRBD1 aligns across 8 bases. Trimming cost V 5 bases and J 0 bases; bases outside gene matches: 6. The CDR3 sequence is 16 residues long. CDR1 SGHRS and CDR2 YFSETQ come from the germline V gene. DNA for the CDR3: TGCGCCAGCAGATCCGGGACAGGCACGAACACCGGGGAGCTGTTTTTT. Translated: CASRSGTGTNTGELFF. Full variable domain (missing parts from reference TRBV5-1 and TRBJ2-2): KAGVTQTPRYLIKTRGQQVTLSCSPISGHRSVSWYQQTPGQGLQFLFEYFSETQRNKGNFPGRFSGRQFSNSRSEMNVSTLELGDSALYLCASRSGTGTNTGELFFGEGSRLTVL.

J is TRBJ2-1 and V is TRBV30; no clear D gene. The V and J ends lost 5 bases and 6 bases respectively, with 14 bases between them. CDR3 length: 13 residues. CDR1 is GTSNPN and CDR2 is SVGIG in the germline V gene (reference sequence). CDR3 protein: CAWSRGPANEQFF. CDR3 DNA: TGTGCCTGGTCCCGCGGTCCCGCCAATGAGCAGTTCTTC.

The chain has TRBV9 and TRBJ2-1, with 13 bases lining up with TRBD2. Unmatched junction bases numbered 8, after V lost 4 bases and J lost 7 bases. Germline V CDR1 and CDR2: SGDLS, YYNGEE. There are 16 residues in the CDR3. CDR3 sequence: CASSLLAGGPGNEQFF. CDR3 nucleotides: TGTGCCAGCAGCTTACTAGCGGGAGGGCCTGGGAATGAGCAGTTCTTC.

The chain couples TRBV6-1 to TRBJ1-5, with TRBD1 identical over 9 bases. The CDR3 is 16 residues long. Trimming took 0 bases from V and 7 from J; bases not matched to a gene: 7. Germline V gene data show CDR1 as MNHNS and CDR2 as SASEGT. CDR3 region: CASSEAFGQGRQPQHF. In DNA, the CDR3 is TGTGCCAGCAGTGAAGCGTTCGGACAGGGGAGACAGCCCCAGCATTTT.

The gene calls are TRBV18 and TRBJ2-1, with 9 bases lining up with TRBD1. Germline CDR1 KGHSH, CDR2 LQKENI. V shed 0 bases, J shed 4 bases, and the junction held 7 bases outside the gene matches. This CDR3 has 17 residues. In DNA, the CDR3 is TGTGCCAGCTCACCACCCGCCGCGGGACAGGGATACAATGAGCAGTTCTTC. This encodes CASSPPAAGQGYNEQFF.

This sequence joins TRBV15 and TRBJ2-1; 8 bases are a match to TRBD2. V was pared by 3 bases and J by 7 bases, with 8 bases of the junction left unmatched. This CDR3 spans 15 amino acids. Per the germline V gene, CDR1 is LNHNV and CDR2 is YYDKDF (reference sequence). The CDR3 spells CATSRGWTGGNEQFF. In nucleotides, the CDR3 is TGTGCCACCAGCAGGGGATGGACGGGGGGGAATGAGCAGTTCTTC.

The chain carries TRBV6-5 and TRBJ2-7; possible D gene TRBD2, 7 bases. Trimming pared 2 bases from V and 4 bases from J, leaving 18 bases between. The germline V gene encodes CDR1 MNHEY and CDR2 SVGAGI. The CDR3 totals 16 residues. DNA of the CDR3: TGTGCCAGCAGTTACGACCCGGGGGGCGCAGCTTACGAGCAGTACTTC. Its translation: CASSYDPGGAAYEQYF.